This TCR beta chain was found in a study of T cell responses to AZD1222 COVID-19 vaccine. V was clipped by 8 bases and J by 3 bases, with 29 bases between them. Germline V lookup: CDR1 SGHNT, CDR2 YENEEA. The length of the CDR3 is 19 residues. Measured with immunoSEQ multiplex PCR; TCRdb has only the in-frame clones, and not every one. Among roughly 140,000 clones listed, about nine tenths were seen once. Study-level results: The reported proportion of spike-specific TCRs targeting unmutated variant regions was nearly half.

With regard to this clone: What it binds is unknown.

The chain combines TRBV11-3 with TRBJ1-3, with TRBD1 as a possible D gene (6 bases). This specimen consisted of peripheral blood, obtained 28 days after the second AZD1222 dose. The clonotype originates from an adult who received the AZD1222 COVID-19 vaccine. The CDR3 sequence: CASPLERERGALFGNTIYF. In DNA form, the CDR3 reads TGTGCCAGCCCCTTAGAGAGAGAGAGGGGGGCGTTATTTGGAAACACCATATATTTT. Using reference TRBV11-3 and TRBJ1-3 for the parts outside the CDR3, the full variable domain is EAGVVQSPRYKIIEKKQPVAFWCNPISGHNTLYWYLQNLGQGPELLIRYENEEAVDDSQLPKDRFSAERLKGVDSTLKIQPAELGDSAVYLCASPLERERGALFGNTIYFGEGSWLTVV.